The present T cell receptor (beta chain) was sequenced within a study of cytomegalovirus exposure and HLA in healthy donors. The PCR had 60 Vbeta and 13 Jbeta primers. Sequenced by immunoSEQ multiplex PCR; TCRdb stores in-frame clones only, minus some. The sample includes roughly 110,000 clones, 82% of them seen just once. The study, taken as a whole, reports: Roughly uniform sequencing depth across donors was assumed, possibly incorrectly.

From germline, CDR1 is SGHDT and CDR2 YYEEEE. The CDR3 has 16 residues. J gave up 6 bases and V 0 bases, and 11 bases lay outside the gene matches. On this clone: Its antigen is unknown.

The material sequenced was PBMCs. This sequence was found in a man aged 50-59 years in good health and CMV-seronegative. The rearrangement links TRBV5-6 to TRBJ1-1, with 7 positions matching TRBD1. The CDR3 nucleotides are TGTGCCAGCAGCTTGGGGACAGGACCTAGATTGTCTGAAGCTTTCTTT. Amino acids: CASSLGTGPRLSEAFF. The variable domain in full, with the rest retrieved from reference TRBV5-6 and TRBJ1-1, is DAGVTQSPTHLIKTRGQQVTLRCSPKSGHDTVSWYQQALGQGPQFIFQYYEEEERQRGNFPDRFSGHQFPNYSSELNVNALLLGDSALYLCASSLGTGPRLSEAFFGQGTRLTVV.